The T cell receptor (beta chain) described here comes from a study of T cells after yellow fever vaccination. General study findings and limits: Weaker in magnitude, the secondary response showed a faster peak on day 5 versus 15. Booster samples showed a return of most primary-vaccination clones (about 96% CD4, 88% CD8). A minor fraction of clonotypes spanned both CD4 and CD8 compartments.

At least ten counts were recorded for this clonotype. Antigen specificity is unknown. Germline CDR1 LGHNA, CDR2 YNFKEQ. The V end lost 4 bases, the J end lost 8 bases, and 17 bases lay between the germline ends. The CDR3 length is 15 residues. TCRdb processed the 5' RACE reads anew with MiXCR; each CDR3 protein has one entry. The sample yields around 320,000 distinct CDR3 sequences, around 4.5% seen once. This material consisted of PBMCs, taken 15 days after the yellow fever booster vaccination. The TCR originated in a man aged 18 to 30 who received the YFV17D yellow fever vaccine. The gene calls are TRBV4-2 and TRBJ1-4, with no clear D. CDR3 protein: CASSPSRALNEKLFF. CDR3 sequence (DNA): TGTGCCAGCAGCCCGTCGAGGGCCCTGAACGAAAAACTGTTTTTT.